This T cell receptor beta chain emerged from a study of OX40 agonist ivuxolimab in advanced cancers. At the level of the study: Cancers in dose escalation were hepatocellular, melanoma, renal cell and head and neck.

Study-level points and caveats: At 0.1 to 3.0 mg/kg, clonal expansion of CD4+ and CD8+ blood T cells had occurred by week 6.

The data were produced by immunoSEQ multiplex PCR, yet TCRdb's version contains in-frame clones alone and is incomplete. The data contain about 80,000 clones, 94% of them seen just once; the ten biggest clones take up roughly 11%. The germline gives CDR1 SGDLS, CDR2 YYNGEE. The CDR3 is 14 residues long. Deletions cut 2 bases from V and 4 bases from J, with 12 bases between. On this clone: Its antigen remains unidentified.

This clonotype was obtained from an adult with an advanced solid tumor such as melanoma, head and neck, liver or kidney cancer. J is TRBJ2-5 and V is TRBV9; possibly TRBD1 for D (5 bases). The sample consisted of CD4+ or CD8+ T cells sorted from blood, taken in a trial of the OX40 agonist ivuxolimab. The CDR3 here is CASSVRVLGETQYF. In DNA form, the CDR3 reads TGTGCCAGCAGCGTCAGGGTATTGGGAGAGACCCAGTACTTC.